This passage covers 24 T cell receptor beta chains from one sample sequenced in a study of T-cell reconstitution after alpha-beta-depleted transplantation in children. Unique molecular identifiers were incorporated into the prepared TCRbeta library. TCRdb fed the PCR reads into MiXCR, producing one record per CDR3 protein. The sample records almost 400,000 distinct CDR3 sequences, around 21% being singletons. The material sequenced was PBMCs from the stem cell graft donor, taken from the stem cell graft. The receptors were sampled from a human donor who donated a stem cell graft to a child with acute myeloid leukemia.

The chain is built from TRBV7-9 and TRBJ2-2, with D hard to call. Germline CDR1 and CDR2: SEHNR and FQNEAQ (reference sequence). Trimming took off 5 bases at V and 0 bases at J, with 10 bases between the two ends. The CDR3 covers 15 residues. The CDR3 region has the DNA TGTGCCAGCAGCCAAAAAAGAACGAACACCGGGGAGCTGTTTTTT. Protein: CASSQKRTNTGELFF.

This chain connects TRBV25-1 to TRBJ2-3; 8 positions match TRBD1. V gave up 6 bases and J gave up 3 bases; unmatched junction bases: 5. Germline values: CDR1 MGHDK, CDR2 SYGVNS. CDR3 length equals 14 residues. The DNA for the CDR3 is TGTGCCAGCAGGGACAGGGTCAGGACAGATACGCAGTATTTT. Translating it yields CASRDRVRTDTQYF.

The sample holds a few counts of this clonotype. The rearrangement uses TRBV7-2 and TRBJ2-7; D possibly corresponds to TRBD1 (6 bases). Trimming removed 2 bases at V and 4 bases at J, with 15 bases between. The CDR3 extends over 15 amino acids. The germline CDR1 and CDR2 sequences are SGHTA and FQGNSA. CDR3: CASSLRGSGIYEQYF. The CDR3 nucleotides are TGTGCCAGCAGCTTAAGGGGGTCTGGGATATACGAGCAGTACTTC.

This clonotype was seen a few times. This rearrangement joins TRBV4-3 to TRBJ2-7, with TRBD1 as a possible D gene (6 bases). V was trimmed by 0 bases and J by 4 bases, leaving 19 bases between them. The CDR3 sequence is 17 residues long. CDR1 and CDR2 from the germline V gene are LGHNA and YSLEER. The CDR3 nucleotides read TGCGCCAGCAGCCAAGATCAGCTCGGAACAGGGTTATACGAGCAGTACTTC. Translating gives CASSQDQLGTGLYEQYF.

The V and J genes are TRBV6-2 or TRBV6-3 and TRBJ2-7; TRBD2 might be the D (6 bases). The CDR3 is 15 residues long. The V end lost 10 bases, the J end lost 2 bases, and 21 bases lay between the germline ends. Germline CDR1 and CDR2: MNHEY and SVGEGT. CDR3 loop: CATTGLVAVPYEQYF. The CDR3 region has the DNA TGTGCCACTACCGGGTTGGTAGCGGTCCCCTACGAGCAGTACTTC.

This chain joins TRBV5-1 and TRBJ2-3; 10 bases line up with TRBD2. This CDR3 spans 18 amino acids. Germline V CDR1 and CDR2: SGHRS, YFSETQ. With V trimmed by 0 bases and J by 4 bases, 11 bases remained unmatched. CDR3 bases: TGCGCCAGCAGCTTGGACCCCATAGGTCTAGCGGGAGCAGATACGCAGTATTTT. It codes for CASSLDPIGLAGADTQYF.

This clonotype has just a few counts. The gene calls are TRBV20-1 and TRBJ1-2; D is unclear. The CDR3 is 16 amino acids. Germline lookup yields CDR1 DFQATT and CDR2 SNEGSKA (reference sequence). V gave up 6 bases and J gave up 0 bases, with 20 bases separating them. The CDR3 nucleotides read TGCAGTGCCCCCCGCAGTCGGGCCGCTCCTAACTATGGCTACACCTTC. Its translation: CSAPRSRAAPNYGYTF.

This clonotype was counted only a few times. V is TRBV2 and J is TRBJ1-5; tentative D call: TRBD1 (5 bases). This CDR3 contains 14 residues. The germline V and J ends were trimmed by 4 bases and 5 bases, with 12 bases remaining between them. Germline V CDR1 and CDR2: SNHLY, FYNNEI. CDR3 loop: CASSGGWGDQPQHF. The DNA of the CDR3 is TGTGCCAGCAGTGGTGGTTGGGGGGATCAGCCCCAGCATTTT.

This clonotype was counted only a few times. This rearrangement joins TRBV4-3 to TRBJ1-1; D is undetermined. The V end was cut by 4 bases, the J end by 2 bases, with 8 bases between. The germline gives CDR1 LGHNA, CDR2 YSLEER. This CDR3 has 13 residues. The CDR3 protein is CASSLGINTEAFF. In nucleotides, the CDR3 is TGCGCCAGCAGCCTTGGCATCAACACTGAAGCTTTCTTT.

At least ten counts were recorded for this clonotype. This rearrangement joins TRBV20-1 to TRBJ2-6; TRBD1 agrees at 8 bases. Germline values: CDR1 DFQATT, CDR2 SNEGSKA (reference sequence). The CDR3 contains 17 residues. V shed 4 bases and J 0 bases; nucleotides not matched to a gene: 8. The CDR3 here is CSATTGGVSSGANVLTF. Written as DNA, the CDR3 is TGCAGTGCTACTACAGGGGGAGTTAGCTCTGGGGCCAACGTCCTGACTTTC.

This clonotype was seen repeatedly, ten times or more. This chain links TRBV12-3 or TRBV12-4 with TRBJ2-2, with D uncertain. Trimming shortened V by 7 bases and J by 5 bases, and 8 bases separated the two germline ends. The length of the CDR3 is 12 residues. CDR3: CASKWDTGELFF. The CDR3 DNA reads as TGTGCCAGCAAGTGGGATACCGGGGAGCTGTTTTTT.

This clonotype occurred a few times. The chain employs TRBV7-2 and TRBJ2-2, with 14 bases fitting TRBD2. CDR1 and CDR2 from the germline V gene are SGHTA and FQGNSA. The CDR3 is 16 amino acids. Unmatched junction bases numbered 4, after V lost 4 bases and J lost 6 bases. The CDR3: CASSSPGLAGAGELFF. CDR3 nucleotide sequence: TGTGCCAGCAGCTCCCCGGGACTAGCGGGAGCCGGGGAGCTGTTTTTT. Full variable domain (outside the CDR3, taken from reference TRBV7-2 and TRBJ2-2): GAGVSQSPSNKVTEKGKDVELRCDPISGHTALYWYRQSLGQGLEFLIYFQGNSAPDKSGLPSDRFSAERTGGSVSTLTIQRTQQEDSAVYLCASSSPGLAGAGELFFGEGSRLTVL.

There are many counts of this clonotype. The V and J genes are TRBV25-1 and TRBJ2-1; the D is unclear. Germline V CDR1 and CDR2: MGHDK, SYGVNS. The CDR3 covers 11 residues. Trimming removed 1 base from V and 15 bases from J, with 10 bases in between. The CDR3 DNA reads TGTGCCAGCAGTGAATCACAGTCTCCGTTCTTC. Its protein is CASSESQSPFF.

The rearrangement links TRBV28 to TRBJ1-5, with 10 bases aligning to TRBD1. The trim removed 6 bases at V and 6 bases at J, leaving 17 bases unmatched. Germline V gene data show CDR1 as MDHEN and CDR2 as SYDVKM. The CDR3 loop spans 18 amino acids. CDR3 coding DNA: TGTGCCAGCAGGGCCCGGGACAGGGGTTATCTTAGTGGTCAGCCCCAGCATTTT. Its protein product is CASRARDRGYLSGQPQHF.

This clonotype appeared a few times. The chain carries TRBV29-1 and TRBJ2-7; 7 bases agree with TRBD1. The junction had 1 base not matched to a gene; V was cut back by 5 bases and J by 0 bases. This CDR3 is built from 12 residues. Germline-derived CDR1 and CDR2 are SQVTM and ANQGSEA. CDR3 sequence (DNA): TGCAGCGTTCAGGGGGACTCCTACGAGCAGTACTTC. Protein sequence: CSVQGDSYEQYF.

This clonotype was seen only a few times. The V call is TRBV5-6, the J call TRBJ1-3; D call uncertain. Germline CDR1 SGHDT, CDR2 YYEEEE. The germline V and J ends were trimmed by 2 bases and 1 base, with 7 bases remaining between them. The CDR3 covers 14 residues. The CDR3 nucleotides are TGTGCCAGCAGCTTCGGTCAGTCTGGAAACACCATATATTTT. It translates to CASSFGQSGNTIYF.

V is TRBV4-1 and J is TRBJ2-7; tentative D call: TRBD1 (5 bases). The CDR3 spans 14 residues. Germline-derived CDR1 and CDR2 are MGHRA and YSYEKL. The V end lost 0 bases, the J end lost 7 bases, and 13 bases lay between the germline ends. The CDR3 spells CASSQEGAVEEQYF. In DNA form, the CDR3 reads TGCGCCAGCAGCCAAGAAGGGGCGGTGGAGGAGCAGTACTTC.

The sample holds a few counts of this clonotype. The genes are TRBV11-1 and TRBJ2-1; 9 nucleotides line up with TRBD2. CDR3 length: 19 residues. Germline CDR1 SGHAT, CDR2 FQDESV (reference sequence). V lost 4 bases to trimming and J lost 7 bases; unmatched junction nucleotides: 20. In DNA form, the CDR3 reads TGTGCCAGCAGCTCACACCCTTCAGGCGGGAGGGCCTTGGGTAATGAGCAGTTCTTC. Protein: CASSSHPSGGRALGNEQFF.

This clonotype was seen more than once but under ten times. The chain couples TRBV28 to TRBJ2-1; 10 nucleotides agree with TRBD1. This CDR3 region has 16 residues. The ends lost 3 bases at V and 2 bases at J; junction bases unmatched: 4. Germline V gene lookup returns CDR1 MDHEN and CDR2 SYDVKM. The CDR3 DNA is TGTGCCAGCAGTTTGACGGGACAGGGGACCTACAATGAGCAGTTCTTC. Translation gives CASSLTGQGTYNEQFF.

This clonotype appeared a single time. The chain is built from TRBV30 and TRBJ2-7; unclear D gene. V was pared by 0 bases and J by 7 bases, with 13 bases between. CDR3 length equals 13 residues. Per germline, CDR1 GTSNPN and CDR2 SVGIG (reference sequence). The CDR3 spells CAWSVGGTGEQYF. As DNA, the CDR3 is TGTGCCTGGAGTGTTGGCGGCACGGGTGAGCAGTACTTC.

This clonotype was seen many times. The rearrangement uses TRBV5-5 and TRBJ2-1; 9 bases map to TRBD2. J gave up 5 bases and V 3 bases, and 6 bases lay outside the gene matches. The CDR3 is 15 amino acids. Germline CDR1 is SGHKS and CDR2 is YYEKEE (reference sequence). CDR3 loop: CASSSGTSSHNEQFF. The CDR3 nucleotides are TGTGCCAGCAGCTCTGGGACTAGCAGCCACAATGAGCAGTTCTTC. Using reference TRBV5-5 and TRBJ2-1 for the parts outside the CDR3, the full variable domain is DAGVTQSPTHLIKTRGQQVTLRCSPISGHKSVSWYQQVLGQGPQFIFQYYEKEERGRGNFPDRFSARQFPNYSSELNVNALLLGDSALYLCASSSGTSSHNEQFFGPGTRLTVL.

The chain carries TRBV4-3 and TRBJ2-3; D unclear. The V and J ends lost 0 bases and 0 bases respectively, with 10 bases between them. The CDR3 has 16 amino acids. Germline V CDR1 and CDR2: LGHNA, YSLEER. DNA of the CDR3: TGCGCCAGCAGCCAAGAGCCTAACCTTAGCACAGATACGCAGTATTTT. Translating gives CASSQEPNLSTDTQYF.

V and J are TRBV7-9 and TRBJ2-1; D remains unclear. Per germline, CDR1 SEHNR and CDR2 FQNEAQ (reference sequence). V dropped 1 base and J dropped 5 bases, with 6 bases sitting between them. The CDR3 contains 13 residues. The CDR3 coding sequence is TGTGCCAGCAGCTTAGTAATAAACAATGAGCAGTTCTTC. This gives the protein CASSLVINNEQFF.

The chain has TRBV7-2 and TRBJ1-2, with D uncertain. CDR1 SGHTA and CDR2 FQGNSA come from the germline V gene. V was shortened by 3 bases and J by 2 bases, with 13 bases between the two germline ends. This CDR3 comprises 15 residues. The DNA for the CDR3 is TGTGCCAGCAGCTTCAAGTCCTCACCGAACTATGGCTACACCTTC. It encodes CASSFKSSPNYGYTF.